This TCR beta chain was sequenced for a study of T cell responses to AZD1222 COVID-19 vaccine. Overall study findings and caveats: Among AZD1222 vaccinees, only 6 or 7 were seropositive at baseline. Spike-specific TCR repertoires showed rising breadth and depth after two AZD1222 doses. White British ancestry dominated among donors, who included more females, and clonal diversity was possibly underestimated. Per reports, nearly half of all spike-specific TCRs target regions that are unmutated in variants.

The repertoire was sequenced with immunoSEQ multiplex PCR; TCRdb's copy has only in-frame clones and lacks some. The data hold about 120,000 clones, with 70% to 90% observed a single time. This CDR3 is built from 15 residues. J was trimmed by 7 bases and V by 2 bases; bases with no gene match: 7. Germline CDR1 is MNHNS and CDR2 is SASEGT. As for this clone: The antigen is not known.

The clonotype was recovered from an adult in good health. V and J are TRBV6-1 and TRBJ1-5; 8 positions agree with TRBD1. Source: peripheral blood, taken on day 0 of AZD1222 vaccination. The CDR3 region has the DNA TGTGCCAGCAGTGAACAGGGGGCGAGGAGCCAGCCCCAGCATTTT. Translating gives CASSEQGARSQPQHF.